This TCR beta chain was sequenced during a study of blood T cell repertoires in COVID-19. The wider study: Both acute and convalescent COVID-19 samples were obtained from the United States, Italy and Spain. In each case, the material was cDNA or gDNA derived from T cells, B-cell-depleted T cells, or PBMCs.

This CDR3 spans 15 amino acids. V lost 2 bases, J lost 6 bases, and 1 base stayed unmatched. CDR1 is SGHDN and CDR2 is FVKESK in the germline V gene. As handled by the study authors: By means of reference gene primer amplification, nucleated cell counts were estimated. Clones were read by immunoSEQ multiplex PCR, and TCRdb kept only the in-frame ones, dropping some. V and J calls and clone size follow that table, whereas D and trimming were derived from the DNA. Of roughly 15,000 clones listed, roughly 84% are singletons. Sequenced sample: peripheral blood. The chain links TRBV14 to TRBJ2-2, with 12 bases identical to TRBD2. The receptor was derived from a man over 45 with active COVID-19. CDR3 DNA sequence: TGTGCCAGCAGCCAACTAGCGGGAGGGTCCGGGGAGCTGTTTTTT. It encodes CASSQLAGGSGELFF.